These 25 T cell receptor beta chains share one sample of origin, sequenced in a study of T cell responses to AZD1222 COVID-19 vaccine. Measured with immunoSEQ multiplex PCR; TCRdb has only the in-frame clones, and not every one. The sample has about 120,000 clones, just over 85% seen once. Sequenced here: peripheral blood, sampled 28 days after the second AZD1222 dose. Receptors originate from an adult who received the AZD1222 COVID-19 vaccine.

The rearrangement uses TRBV7-2 and TRBJ2-1; the D gene is possibly TRBD1 (5 bases). Per germline, CDR1 SGHTA and CDR2 FQGNSA. The CDR3 is 12 amino acids. The V and J ends lost 6 bases and 13 bases respectively, with 16 bases between them. Here the CDR3 DNA reads TGTGCCAGCAGTGACGGACAACCACTCCAGTTCTTC. Its protein is CASSDGQPLQFF.

This chain links TRBV12-3 or TRBV12-4 with TRBJ1-2; D possibly corresponds to TRBD1 (6 bases). Trimming cost V 6 bases and J 6 bases, with 14 bases left between them. This CDR3 region has 13 residues. CDR3 residues: CASRPTGQNGYTF. CDR3 sequence (DNA): TGTGCCAGCAGGCCAACAGGGCAGAATGGCTACACCTTC.

J is TRBJ1-1 and V is TRBV27; no firm D call. This CDR3 is built from 15 residues. The ends were cut back, 5 bases at V and 1 base at J, with 14 bases in the middle. Germline V lookup: CDR1 MNHEY, CDR2 SMNVEV (reference sequence). The CDR3 spells CASSPHLGRNTEAFF. For the CDR3, the DNA is TGTGCCAGCAGTCCACACCTCGGACGGAACACTGAAGCTTTCTTT.

Only a few counts were recorded for this clone. The chain links TRBV3-1 (or the pseudogene TRBV3-2) to TRBJ2-7; D remains unclear. The CDR3 covers 14 residues. CDR1 is LGHDT and CDR2 is YNNKEL in the germline V gene (reference sequence). Trimming removed 4 bases at V and 2 bases at J, with 12 bases between. The CDR3 sequence: CASSPWNTTYEQYF. CDR3 nucleotides: TGTGCCAGCAGCCCCTGGAACACAACCTACGAGCAGTACTTC.

The chain joins TRBV5-6 to TRBJ2-2; D might be TRBD1 (5 bases). Trimming removed 2 bases at V and 3 bases at J, with 5 bases between. CDR1 SGHDT and CDR2 YYEEEE come from the germline V gene. This CDR3 region has 13 residues. The CDR3 reads CASSLQDTGELFF. The CDR3 bases are TGTGCCAGCAGCTTACAGGACACCGGGGAGCTGTTTTTT. The entire variable domain, with the rest obtained from reference TRBV5-6 and TRBJ2-2, is as follows: DAGVTQSPTHLIKTRGQQVTLRCSPKSGHDTVSWYQQALGQGPQFIFQYYEEEERQRGNFPDRFSGHQFPNYSSELNVNALLLGDSALYLCASSLQDTGELFFGEGSRLTVL.

This chain links TRBV5-1 with TRBJ1-2; no reliable D call. Germline loops: CDR1 SGHRS, CDR2 YFSETQ. The CDR3 consists of 12 residues. The V gene lost 1 base and the J gene lost 7 bases, with 8 bases spanning the gap. The CDR3 spells CASSLLGSGYTF. The DNA of the CDR3 is TGCGCCAGCAGCTTGTTGGGGTCTGGCTACACCTTC.

The V and J genes are TRBV7-3 and TRBJ1-1; D call uncertain. CDR1 is SGHTA, CDR2 FQGTGA, per germline. V lost 1 base to trimming and J lost 6 bases, with 15 bases between them. There are 15 residues in the CDR3. In DNA form, the CDR3 reads TGTGCCAGCAGCTTAAACTCTCTCGAGAGGGCTGAAGCTTTCTTT. Translated: CASSLNSLERAEAFF. The full variable domain, completed using reference TRBV7-3 and TRBJ1-1, is GAGVSQTPSNKVTEKGKYVELRCDPISGHTALYWYRQSLGQGPEFLIYFQGTGAADDSGLPNDRFFAVRPEGSVSTLKIQRTERGDSAVYLCASSLNSLERAEAFFGQGTRLTVV.

The J gene is TRBJ2-7, the V gene TRBV29-1; 10 bases are a match to TRBD1. Germline V gene sequence: CDR1 SQVTM, CDR2 ANQGSEA. V was pared by 4 bases and J by 3 bases, with 0 bases of the junction left unmatched. The CDR3 sequence is 12 residues long. The CDR3 sequence: CSVGDRGYEQYF. The CDR3 bases are TGCAGCGTTGGGGACAGGGGCTACGAGCAGTACTTC.

This chain joins TRBV5-8 and TRBJ2-3; D is unresolved. Germline CDR1 SGHTS, CDR2 YDEGEE. V lost 2 bases, J lost 0 bases, and 22 bases lay in between. The CDR3 spans 19 residues. CDR3 in amino acids: CASSFYHSAHDYSTDTQYF. The CDR3 DNA reads as TGTGCCAGCAGCTTTTACCATAGTGCTCACGATTATAGCACAGATACGCAGTATTTT. Variable domain in full (rest from reference TRBV5-8 and TRBJ2-3): EAGVTQSPTHLIKTRGQQATLRCSPISGHTSVYWYQQALGLGLQFLLWYDEGEERNRGNFPPRFSGRQFPNYSSELNVNALELEDSALYLCASSFYHSAHDYSTDTQYFGPGTRLTVL.

This clone occurred once. The V gene is TRBV28, the J gene TRBJ2-5; D might be TRBD1 (5 bases). CDR3 length: 13 residues. CDR1 is MDHEN, CDR2 SYDVKM, per germline. V was pared by 11 bases and J by 5 bases, with 18 bases between. The CDR3 DNA reads as TGTGCCTTAGGGGATATAATCTCGGAGACCCAGTACTTC. It encodes CALGDIISETQYF.

This rearrangement joins TRBV18 to TRBJ2-2, with a weak D call TRBD2 (6 bases). Per the germline V gene, CDR1 is KGHSH and CDR2 is LQKENI. The CDR3 has 15 amino acids. The germline V and J ends were trimmed by 3 bases and 1 base, with 9 bases remaining between them. CDR3 in DNA: TGTGCCAGCTCACCCCCTAGCGTGAACACCGGGGAGCTGTTTTTT. The encoded protein is CASSPPSVNTGELFF.

This chain links TRBV27 with TRBJ1-4; D is undetermined. Germline-derived CDR1 and CDR2 are MNHEY and SMNVEV (reference sequence). CDR3 length: 13 amino acids. Trimming stripped 6 bases from V and 5 bases from J, with 10 bases between. CDR3 amino acids: CASSSPGNEKLFF. The CDR3 DNA reads TGTGCCAGCAGCTCACCCGGAAATGAAAAACTGTTTTTT.

The chain joins TRBV19 to TRBJ1-1, with TRBD1 as a possible D gene (6 bases). The V end lost 1 base, the J end lost 4 bases, and 10 bases lay between the germline ends. Germline-derived CDR1 and CDR2 are LNHDA and SQIVND (reference sequence). The CDR3 spans 14 residues. CDR3 coding DNA: TGTGCCAGTAGTATAGGAGGGGGAATCACTGAAGCTTTCTTT. Residues: CASSIGGGITEAFF.

This chain connects TRBV29-1 to TRBJ2-1, with 7 bases lining up with TRBD1. The germline gives CDR1 SQVTM, CDR2 ANQGSEA. The CDR3 loop spans 12 amino acids. The V and J ends lost 6 bases and 3 bases, in that order; junction bases with no gene match: 2. The CDR3: CSVGTDYNEQFF. The CDR3 DNA reads TGCAGCGTCGGGACAGACTACAATGAGCAGTTCTTC.

This rearrangement joins TRBV29-1 to TRBJ1-3, with D unclear. This CDR3 comprises 15 residues. Germline CDR1 is SQVTM and CDR2 is ANQGSEA. The V end was cut by 7 bases, the J end by 0 bases, with 16 bases between. This CDR3 is CSAVTDLNSGNTIYF. The CDR3, as DNA: TGCAGCGCTGTAACCGACTTAAACTCTGGAAACACCATATATTTT.

V and J are TRBV12-5 and TRBJ2-3, with D unclear. Looked up from germline, CDR1 is LGHNT and CDR2 is FRNRAP. The length of the CDR3 is 13 residues. The V end was cut by 1 base, the J end by 2 bases, with 4 bases between. The CDR3 loop reads CASGLGSTDTQYF. The CDR3 bases are TGTGCTAGTGGTTTGGGGTCCACAGATACGCAGTATTTT.

The V and J genes are TRBV6-5 and TRBJ1-4, with 9 bases identical to TRBD1. J lost 5 bases, V lost 9 bases, and 4 bases had no gene match. This CDR3 comprises 13 residues. Germline V gives CDR1 MNHEY, CDR2 SVGAGI. The CDR3 nucleotides read TGTGCCAGTGGGGACAGGGTGAATGAAAAACTGTTTTTT. Amino acids: CASGDRVNEKLFF.

This sequence joins TRBV13 and TRBJ2-2; D is perhaps TRBD1 or TRBD2 (7 bases each). The ends were cut back, 2 bases at V and 0 bases at J, with 19 bases in the middle. Per the germline V gene, CDR1 is PRHDT and CDR2 is FYEKMQ (reference sequence). This CDR3 comprises 19 residues. This CDR3 is CASSLLVRRGGANTGELFF. The CDR3 region has the DNA TGTGCCAGCAGCTTACTGGTACGCAGGGGGGGCGCGAACACCGGGGAGCTGTTTTTT.

The chain carries TRBV7-6 and TRBJ2-1; 7 bases map to TRBD2. The CDR3 contains 15 residues. Germline trimming cut 5 bases from V and 5 bases from J; bases unmatched to any gene: 9. Germline CDR1 and CDR2: SGHVS and FNYEAQ. CDR3 loop: CASSGRGSLDNEQFF. CDR3 in DNA: TGTGCCAGCAGCGGGCGGGGGAGCCTTGACAATGAGCAGTTCTTC.

Here the CDR3 DNA reads TGTGCCAGTACAGGGTACGACACCGGGGAGCTGTTTTTT. Protein: CASTGYDTGELFF. This chain uses TRBV19 with TRBJ2-2, with a weak D call TRBD1 (5 bases). V shed 7 bases and J shed 3 bases, with 9 bases lying between them. The CDR3 has 13 amino acids. Per the germline V gene, CDR1 is LNHDA and CDR2 is SQIVND (reference sequence).

The chain couples TRBV7-2 to TRBJ2-2; D might be TRBD1 (6 bases). V was cut by 4 bases and J by 4 bases, with 13 bases left in between. Per germline, CDR1 SGHTA and CDR2 FQGNSA. The CDR3 totals 15 residues. CDR3 region: CASSSYTGSTGELFF. The DNA of the CDR3 is TGTGCCAGCAGCTCCTATACAGGGAGCACCGGGGAGCTGTTTTTT.

This sequence joins TRBV7-2 and TRBJ2-7; possibly TRBD1 or TRBD2 for D (7 bases each). The germline V gene has CDR1 SGHTA and CDR2 FQGNSA. Trimming removed 5 bases at V and 7 bases at J, with 21 bases between. This CDR3 has 15 amino acids. CDR3 region: CASSQEIQGGWEQYF. DNA for the CDR3: TGTGCCAGCAGCCAAGAGATTCAGGGGGGGTGGGAGCAGTACTTC.

This chain joins TRBV27 and TRBJ1-5, with 7 bases lining up with TRBD1. The CDR3 covers 14 residues. The V gene end was trimmed by 5 bases and the J gene end by 4 bases; junction bases not matched to a gene: 5. Germline CDR1 MNHEY, CDR2 SMNVEV (reference sequence). The CDR3: CASSPAQGNQPQHF. The DNA for the CDR3 is TGTGCCAGCAGTCCGGCACAGGGGAATCAGCCCCAGCATTTT.

The chain joins TRBV30 to TRBJ1-5; D uncertain. Deletions cut 2 bases from V and 3 bases from J, with 11 bases between. Germline CDR1 GTSNPN, CDR2 SVGIG (reference sequence). CDR3 length: 14 amino acids. CDR3 amino acids: CAWSLGLFNQPQHF. In DNA form, the CDR3 reads TGTGCCTGGAGTCTAGGGTTGTTCAATCAGCCCCAGCATTTT.

The V call is TRBV5-5, the J call TRBJ1-4; 10 bases map to TRBD1. This CDR3 contains 14 residues. CDR1 SGHKS and CDR2 YYEKEE come from the germline V gene (reference sequence). V was pared by 4 bases and J by 8 bases, with 5 bases of the junction left unmatched. The chain's CDR3 is CASSRQGAREKLFF. CDR3 bases: TGTGCCAGCAGCCGACAGGGGGCTAGGGAAAAACTGTTTTTT.